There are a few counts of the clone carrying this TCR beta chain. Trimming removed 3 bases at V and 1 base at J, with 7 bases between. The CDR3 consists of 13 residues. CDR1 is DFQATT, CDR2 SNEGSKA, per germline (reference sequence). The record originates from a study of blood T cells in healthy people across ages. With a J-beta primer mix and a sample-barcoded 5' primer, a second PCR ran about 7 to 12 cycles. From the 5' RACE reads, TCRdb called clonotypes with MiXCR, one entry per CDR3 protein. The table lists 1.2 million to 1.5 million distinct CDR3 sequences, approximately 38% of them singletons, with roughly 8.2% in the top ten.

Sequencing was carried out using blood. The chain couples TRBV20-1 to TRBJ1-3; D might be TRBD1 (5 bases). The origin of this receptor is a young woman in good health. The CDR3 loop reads CSASGGSGNTIYF. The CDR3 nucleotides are TGCAGTGCTAGTGGGGGGTCTGGAAACACCATATATTTT.